This T cell receptor (beta chain) is from a study of blood T cell repertoires in COVID-19. Background on the study: COVID-19 samples from acute and convalescent phases originated in the United States, Italy and Spain. T cells, B-cell-depleted T cells, or PBMCs provided the cDNA or gDNA that served as material.

Germline lookup yields CDR1 DFQATT and CDR2 SNEGSKA (reference sequence). With 4 bases clipped from V and 4 bases from J, the junction kept 12 bases outside the gene matches. The CDR3 loop spans 15 amino acids. Original processing notes: Amplified reference gene primers provided the basis for estimating nucleated cell counts. TCRdb's copy holds only in-frame clones and misses some; the assay was immunoSEQ multiplex PCR. That table supplies the V and J calls and clone size; D and trimming were determined from the DNA. The sample has about 210,000 clones; roughly nine tenths are singletons. Sample: peripheral blood. The receptor's source is a man aged 25 to 45 with acute or convalescent COVID-19. This chain uses TRBV20-1 with TRBJ1-2, with 7 bases aligning to TRBD1. Here the CDR3 reads CSAIDHSGTAYGYTF. The CDR3 coding sequence is TGCAGTGCTATTGACCACTCCGGGACAGCCTATGGCTACACCTTC.